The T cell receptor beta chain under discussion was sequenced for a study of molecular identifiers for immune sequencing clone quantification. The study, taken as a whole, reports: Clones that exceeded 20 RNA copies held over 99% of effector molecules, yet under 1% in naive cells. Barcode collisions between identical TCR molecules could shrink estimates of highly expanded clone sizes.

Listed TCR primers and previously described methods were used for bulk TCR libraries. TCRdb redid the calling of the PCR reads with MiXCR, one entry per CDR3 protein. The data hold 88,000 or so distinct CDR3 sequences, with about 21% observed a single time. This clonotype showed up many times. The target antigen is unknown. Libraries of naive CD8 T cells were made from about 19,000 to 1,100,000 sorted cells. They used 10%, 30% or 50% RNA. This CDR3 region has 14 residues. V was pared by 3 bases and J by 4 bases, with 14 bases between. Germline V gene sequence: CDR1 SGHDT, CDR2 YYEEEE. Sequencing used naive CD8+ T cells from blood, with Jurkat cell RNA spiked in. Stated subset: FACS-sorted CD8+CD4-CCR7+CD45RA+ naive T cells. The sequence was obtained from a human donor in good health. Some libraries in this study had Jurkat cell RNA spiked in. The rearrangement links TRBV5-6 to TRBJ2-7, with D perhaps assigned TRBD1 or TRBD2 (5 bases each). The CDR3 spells CASSWAGTSYEQYF. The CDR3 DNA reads TGTGCCAGCAGCTGGGCCGGGACCAGTTACGAGCAGTACTTC.